The 10 T cell receptor beta chains given below trace back to one sample, sequenced in a study of blood T cells in healthy people across ages. It was with a sample-barcoded 5' primer and a J-beta primer mix that a second PCR of roughly 7 to 12 cycles was run. Each CDR3 protein is one row after TCRdb ran MiXCR on the 5' RACE reads. The sample lists around 1,000,000 distinct CDR3 sequences, under 30% occurring once. This sample was also put to use in a study of T cells of mothers and their children.

The sequencing input was blood. The receptors were sampled from a girl aged 2-15 years in good health.

In this sample, this clonotype turned up a few times. V is TRBV2 and J is TRBJ2-3; 10 positions agree with TRBD2. Germline V lookup: CDR1 SNHLY, CDR2 FYNNEI. CDR3 length equals 18 residues. The V and J ends lost 2 bases and 6 bases, in that order; junction bases with no gene match: 14. In DNA, the CDR3 is TGTGCCAGCAGTGAAAGCCCCCGCAGGCTAGCGGGAGAGGATACGCAGTATTTT. Protein: CASSESPRRLAGEDTQYF. The whole variable domain, remainder taken from reference TRBV2 and TRBJ2-3, is EPEVTQTPSHQVTQMGQEVILRCVPISNHLYFYWYRQILGQKVEFLVSFYNNEISEKSEIFDDQFSVERPDGSNFTLKIRSTKLEDSAMYFCASSESPRRLAGEDTQYFGPGTRLTVL.

Points on this clonotype: At one end, the junction sequence differs from germline, possibly due to a read error. The V gene is TRBV27, the J gene TRBJ2-3; 8 bases are shared with TRBD2. Germline CDR1 reads MNHEY; CDR2 reads SMNVEV (reference sequence). There are 18 residues in the CDR3. The chain's CDR3 is CASGLGALRGGPRDTQYF. DNA for the CDR3: TGTGCCAGCGGTTTAGGGGCCCTACGCGGGGGGCCCAGGGATACGCAGTATTTT.

This sequence joins TRBV7-2 and TRBJ2-4; D is unresolved. Between the trimmed V and J ends, which lost 3 bases and 0 bases, there was a span of 6 bases. This CDR3 spans 14 amino acids. Germline loops: CDR1 SGHTA, CDR2 FQGNSA. The CDR3: CASSFGQAKNIQYF. For the CDR3, the DNA is TGTGCCAGCAGCTTCGGGCAAGCCAAAAACATTCAGTACTTC.

The CDR3 loop reads CASSPDSDYGEQYF. In nucleotides, the CDR3 is TGTGCCAGCAGCCCAGACAGCGACTACGGCGAGCAGTACTTC. The rearrangement joins TRBV27 to TRBJ2-7, with D possibly called TRBD1 or TRBD2 (5 bases each). CDR1 MNHEY and CDR2 SMNVEV come from the germline V gene (reference sequence). V lost 6 bases, J lost 6 bases, and 18 bases lay in between. The CDR3 covers 14 residues.

The genes are TRBV2 and TRBJ1-5; 9 bases match TRBD1. The trim removed 7 bases at V and 5 bases at J, leaving 12 bases unmatched. The CDR3 has 16 residues. Germline CDR1 and CDR2: SNHLY and FYNNEI. In DNA form, the CDR3 reads TGTGCCAGCAATGGGAGGACAGGGGAGGACGATCAGCCCCAGCATTTT. Amino acid sequence: CASNGRTGEDDQPQHF.

This clonotype came up a few times. CDR3 loop: CASGGGGGEEKLFF. The CDR3 nucleotides are TGTGCCAGCGGGGGGGGAGGGGGCGAAGAAAAACTGTTTTTT. The chain couples TRBV6-5 to TRBJ1-4, with 7 nucleotides matching TRBD1. This CDR3 has 14 amino acids. V trimming: 8 bases; J trimming: 8 bases; junction bases outside the gene matches: 11. Germline loops: CDR1 MNHEY, CDR2 SVGAGI.

This chain connects TRBV5-1 to TRBJ2-7; perhaps TRBD2 as D (6 bases). The CDR3 runs 16 residues. From germline, CDR1 is SGHRS and CDR2 YFSETQ. The V and J ends lost 4 bases and 4 bases respectively, with 21 bases between them. In DNA, the CDR3 is TGCGCCAGCAGCCCATACGAGACCCCGGGACTTTACGAGCAGTACTTC. It specifies CASSPYETPGLYEQYF.

J is TRBJ2-5 and V is TRBV20-1; D is uncertain. The V gene lost 3 bases and the J gene lost 2 bases, with 10 bases spanning the gap. The CDR3 runs 13 residues. Per the germline V gene, CDR1 is DFQATT and CDR2 is SNEGSKA (reference sequence). CDR3 sequence (DNA): TGCAGTGCTAGGTTGGGTCCACAAGAGACCCAGTACTTC. Protein sequence: CSARLGPQETQYF.

This clonotype was counted only a few times. V usage is TRBV7-8 and J usage is TRBJ2-5; the D gene is possibly TRBD2 (6 bases). The CDR3 runs to 16 residues. Between the trimmed V and J ends, which lost 2 bases and 5 bases, there was a span of 18 bases. CDR1 is SGHVS and CDR2 is FQNEAQ in the germline V gene. The CDR3 region is CASSLSFGGGLETQYF. The CDR3 nucleotides are TGTGCCAGCAGCTTAAGTTTCGGTGGAGGGCTGGAGACCCAGTACTTC.

The chain has TRBV11-3 and TRBJ2-1; the D is unclear. V shed 2 bases and J shed 9 bases, with 11 bases lying between them. The CDR3 loop spans 13 amino acids. Germline V gene sequence: CDR1 SGHNT, CDR2 YENEEA. CDR3 region: CASSLTPASEQFF. CDR3 DNA: TGTGCCAGCAGCTTAACTCCGGCGAGTGAGCAGTTCTTC.